This TCR beta chain was sequenced during a study of T cell repertoires in cytomegalovirus infection. Study-level information: Selection of CMV epitopes for the study included recently identified HLA-C-restricted and well-studied HLA-B-restricted ones. It was the public TCR beta signatures that indicated both CMV infection and matching HLA type. General observations from the study: Within the response measured ex vivo, HLA-C-restricted CMV-specific TCR beta clonotypes were dominant. The study identified carriers of CMV plus the relevant HLA from cumulative public TCR beta family frequency.

This clonotype was recorded at least ten times. Its target is not known. TCRdb reprocessed the reads with MiXCR, giving one entry per CDR3 protein. This table has around 340,000 distinct CDR3 sequences, 25% to 30% appearing once. The CDR3 extends over 13 amino acids. Germline-derived CDR1 and CDR2 are SGHTA and FQGNSA. The V and J ends lost 3 bases and 6 bases respectively, with 10 bases between them. Sequenced here: cultured PBMCs, sampled from culture after CMV antigen stimulation. This receptor was taken from a human donor in good health (CMV status not recorded). Some clones in this sample may be carry-over from other donors' samples. The rearrangement uses TRBV7-2 and TRBJ2-3; D gene unclear. CDR3 coding DNA: TGTGCCAGCAGCTTGGGTGCTGGGGATACGCAGTATTTT. The encoded protein is CASSLGAGDTQYF.